One sample yielded the 14 T cell receptor beta chains listed below, sequenced in a study of cytomegalovirus exposure and HLA in healthy donors. The PCR used 60 Vbeta and 13 Jbeta primers. Method: immunoSEQ multiplex PCR; TCRdb's copy keeps in-frame clones and lacks some. The sample features about 58,000 clones, with approximately 2% in its top ten. Sequenced input: PBMCs. The source of these receptors is a woman aged 18-29 years in good health and CMV-seronegative.

This chain connects TRBV7-9 to TRBJ2-7; weak D call: TRBD1 (6 bases). V lost 5 bases to trimming and J lost 3 bases, with 14 bases between them. The CDR3 sequence is 14 residues long. Germline loops: CDR1 SEHNR, CDR2 FQNEAQ (reference sequence). CDR3 sequence reads: CASSPWDKGYEQYF. Written as DNA, the CDR3 is TGTGCCAGCAGCCCATGGGACAAGGGCTACGAGCAGTACTTC.

V is TRBV28 and J is TRBJ1-2; no reliable D call. Germline V gene data show CDR1 as MDHEN and CDR2 as SYDVKM. The CDR3 contains 11 residues. Trimming left V 6 bases short and J 3 bases short, with 5 bases between. CDR3 sequence reads: CASRSYYGYTF. CDR3 sequence (DNA): TGTGCCAGCAGATCTTACTATGGCTACACCTTC.

The V and J genes are TRBV15 and TRBJ2-1; 9 bases are a match to TRBD2. Germline V gene sequence: CDR1 LNHNV, CDR2 YYDKDF (reference sequence). Germline trimming cut 3 bases from V and 8 bases from J; bases unmatched to any gene: 8. The CDR3 covers 15 residues. The CDR3 sequence is CATSREAGGSDEQFF. The CDR3 DNA is TGTGCCACCAGCAGGGAGGCGGGGGGGTCCGATGAGCAGTTCTTC.

J is TRBJ1-4 and V is TRBV10-1, with TRBD1 identical over 8 bases. The V gene end was trimmed by 6 bases and the J gene end by 7 bases; junction bases not matched to a gene: 10. The CDR3 is made up of 15 amino acids. Germline CDR1 reads WNHNN; CDR2 reads SYGVQD (reference sequence). CDR3 loop: CASRHRDRGTEKLFF. The CDR3 DNA follows: TGCGCCAGCAGACACAGAGACAGGGGTACTGAAAAACTGTTTTTT.

This chain connects TRBV27 to TRBJ1-1; D not certain. The germline V and J ends were trimmed by 4 bases and 1 base, with 16 bases remaining between them. Germline CDR1 MNHEY, CDR2 SMNVEV (reference sequence). The CDR3 is 16 residues long. Here the CDR3 reads CASSSPPGRANTEAFF. CDR3 DNA: TGTGCCAGCAGTTCTCCCCCCGGGAGGGCGAACACTGAAGCTTTCTTT.

This chain uses TRBV6-5 with TRBJ1-5; tentatively, D is TRBD1 (6 bases). The V gene's germline CDR1 is MNHEY and CDR2 SVGAGI. V gave up 5 bases and J gave up 4 bases, with 15 bases separating them. CDR3 length: 15 amino acids. This CDR3 is CASSPGVPVNQPQHF. The CDR3 DNA sequence: TGTGCCAGCAGTCCAGGGGTTCCCGTTAATCAGCCCCAGCATTTT.

This chain uses TRBV7-8 with TRBJ2-2; 7 positions agree with TRBD2. The V and J ends lost 4 bases and 0 bases, in that order; junction bases with no gene match: 5. The CDR3 spans 16 residues. Germline lookup yields CDR1 SGHVS and CDR2 FQNEAQ. CDR3 nucleotides: TGTGCCAGCAGCTCACGACTAGCCGCGAACACCGGGGAGCTGTTTTTT. It yields the protein CASSSRLAANTGELFF. The variable domain in full, completed from reference TRBV7-8 and TRBJ2-2, reads GAGVSQSPRYKVAKRGQDVALRCDPISGHVSLFWYQQALGQGPEFLTYFQNEAQLDKSGLPSDRFFAERPEGSVSTLKIQRTQQEDSAVYLCASSSRLAANTGELFFGEGSRLTVL.

The chain is built from TRBV7-9 and TRBJ2-7; D is uncertain. V lost 4 bases to trimming and J lost 8 bases, with 9 bases between them. CDR3 length: 11 residues. The germline gives CDR1 SEHNR, CDR2 FQNEAQ (reference sequence). The CDR3 DNA reads TGTGCCAGCAGCTCCGACAATAAGCAGTACTTC. This encodes CASSSDNKQYF.

The chain couples TRBV28 to TRBJ1-2; 8 bases line up with TRBD1. Trimming took 2 bases from V and 7 from J; bases not matched to a gene: 12. The germline gives CDR1 MDHEN, CDR2 SYDVKM. The CDR3 is 16 residues long. CDR3 amino acids: CASSLQWTGPTFGYTF. In nucleotides, the CDR3 is TGTGCCAGCAGTTTACAGTGGACAGGGCCCACATTTGGCTACACCTTC.

The V and J genes are TRBV6-6 and TRBJ1-1; tentatively, D is TRBD1 (6 bases). The CDR3 contains 11 residues. Between the trimmed V and J ends, which lost 8 bases and 8 bases, there was a span of 12 bases. Germline-derived CDR1 and CDR2 are MNHNY and SVGAGI (reference sequence). Here the CDR3 reads CASQTGAEAFF. CDR3 sequence (DNA): TGTGCCAGCCAGACAGGTGCCGAAGCTTTCTTT.

This chain connects TRBV5-1 to TRBJ2-1, with 10 bases identical to TRBD2. CDR1 SGHRS and CDR2 YFSETQ come from the germline V gene. J was trimmed by 8 bases and V by 2 bases; bases with no gene match: 4. This CDR3 comprises 14 residues. The DNA of the CDR3 is TGCGCCAGCAGCTTAGCGGGAGGGGACGATGAGCAGTTCTTC. It translates to CASSLAGGDDEQFF. Drawing the rest from reference TRBV5-1 and TRBJ2-1, the complete variable domain is KAGVTQTPRYLIKTRGQQVTLSCSPISGHRSVSWYQQTPGQGLQFLFEYFSETQRNKGNFPGRFSGRQFSNSRSEMNVSTLELGDSALYLCASSLAGGDDEQFFGPGTRLTVL.

V and J are TRBV29-1 and TRBJ2-2, with D tentatively TRBD1 (6 bases). CDR1 and CDR2 (germline): SQVTM, ANQGSEA. Trimming stripped 7 bases from V and 3 bases from J, with 18 bases between. The CDR3 is made up of 15 amino acids. The CDR3 DNA reads as TGCAGCGCCAGTCCGATACAGGGATACACCGGGGAGCTGTTTTTT. Its protein is CSASPIQGYTGELFF.

This chain joins TRBV27 and TRBJ1-2; D unresolved. In germline, CDR1 is MNHEY, CDR2 SMNVEV (reference sequence). Trimming cost V 2 bases and J 4 bases, with 11 bases left between them. CDR3 length: 14 residues. CDR3 in amino acids: CASSLRQAGYGYTF. Written as DNA, the CDR3 is TGTGCCAGCAGTTTAAGGCAGGCCGGCTATGGCTACACCTTC.

The chain is built from TRBV19 and TRBJ2-7; D not resolved. V was pared by 3 bases and J by 7 bases, with 10 bases between. This CDR3 region has 12 residues. The germline CDR1 and CDR2 sequences are LNHDA and SQIVND (reference sequence). The CDR3 DNA reads as TGTGCCAGTAGTATGTTAAACGGGGAGCAGTACTTC. Translation: CASSMLNGEQYF.